The rows below give T cell receptor beta chains drawn from one sample of a study of CD8 T cells in ankylosing spondylitis. Each CDR3 protein is one row after TCRdb ran MiXCR on the 5' RACE reads. The table has some 340,000 distinct CDR3 sequences, roughly 15% seen once. Sequencing was done on a sample of blood, either unsorted or a sorted T cell fraction (not recorded which). The receptors originated from a male donor with ankylosing spondylitis or in good health (not recorded which). The CDR3 runs from the conserved cysteine through the conserved F or W. The D gene is left open where the match is weak. Expanded clones get a size class; other rows say once, few or many, or leave the size out.

j_gene: TRBJ2-7
abundance: .
v_gene: TRBV20-1
d_gene: .
CDR3aa: CSATNPEGRGDFYEQYF
CDR3nt: TGCAGTGCTACAAATCCAGAAGGACGGGGTGATTTTTACGAGCAGTACTTC

j_gene: TRBJ2-7
abundance: .
v_gene: TRBV5-5
d_gene: .
CDR3aa: CASSLPGSDSYEQYF
CDR3nt: TGTGCCAGCAGCTTGCCCGGGAGTGATTCCTACGAGCAGTACTTC

j_gene: TRBJ2-3
abundance: .
v_gene: TRBV3-1
d_gene: TRBD2
CDR3aa: CASTQGGLATDTQYF
CDR3nt: TGTGCCAGCACGCAAGGGGGACTAGCCACAGATACGCAGTATTTT

j_gene: TRBJ2-7
abundance: few
v_gene: TRBV18
d_gene: TRBD1
CDR3aa: CASSILQGGDEQYF
CDR3nt: TGTGCCAGCTCAATATTACAGGGGGGAGACGAGCAGTACTTC

j_gene: TRBJ2-3
abundance: .
v_gene: TRBV29-1
d_gene: .
CDR3aa: CSVEPGIKADTQYF
CDR3nt: TGCAGCGTTGAACCGGGGATAAAGGCAGATACGCAGTATTTT

j_gene: TRBJ1-3
abundance: .
v_gene: TRBV12-3/TRBV12-4
d_gene: .
CDR3aa: CASSFQGSGNTIYF
CDR3nt: TGTGCCAGCAGTTTCCAGGGTTCTGGAAACACCATATATTTT

j_gene: TRBJ1-6
abundance: few
v_gene: TRBV5-1
d_gene: TRBD1
CDR3aa: CASALGQLVSPLHF
CDR3nt: TGCGCCAGCGCACTGGGACAGCTAGTATCACCCCTCCACTTT

j_gene: TRBJ1-4
abundance: .
v_gene: TRBV10-3
d_gene: TRBD1
CDR3aa: CAIRSDRVNEKLFF
CDR3nt: TGTGCCATCAGGAGTGACAGGGTTAATGAAAAACTGTTTTTT

j_gene: TRBJ2-1
abundance: .
v_gene: TRBV6-1
d_gene: TRBD1
CDR3aa: CASSLSGGQVNRQFF
CDR3nt: TGTGCCAGCAGCCTCTCGGGCGGACAGGTCAATAGGCAGTTCTTC

j_gene: TRBJ1-5
abundance: many
v_gene: TRBV29-1
d_gene: .
CDR3aa: CSAVPGQGQPQHF
CDR3nt: TGCAGCGCCGTACCGGGCCAAGGGCAGCCCCAGCATTTT

j_gene: TRBJ2-5
abundance: .
v_gene: TRBV18
d_gene: .
CDR3aa: CASSRSRTETQYF
CDR3nt: TGTGCCAGCTCACGTTCGAGAACGGAGACCCAGTACTTC

j_gene: TRBJ2-2
abundance: few
v_gene: TRBV4-2
d_gene: .
CDR3aa: CASSQAPRGATGELFF
CDR3nt: TGTGCCAGCAGCCAAGCCCCCCGCGGGGCGACCGGGGAGCTGTTTTTT

j_gene: TRBJ2-7
abundance: .
v_gene: TRBV27
d_gene: TRBD2
CDR3aa: CASGIWTSGLPYEQYF
CDR3nt: TGTGCCAGCGGAATTTGGACTAGCGGACTCCCATACGAGCAGTACTTC

j_gene: TRBJ2-4
abundance: .
v_gene: TRBV7-8
d_gene: TRBD2
CDR3aa: CASSIDGGRAKNIQYF
CDR3nt: TGTGCCAGCAGCATCGACGGCGGGAGAGCCAAAAACATCCAGTACTTC

j_gene: TRBJ2-5
abundance: .
v_gene: TRBV20-1
d_gene: TRBD2
CDR3aa: CSAGLGETQYF
CDR3nt: TGCAGTGCTGGACTAGGGGAGACCCAGTACTTC

j_gene: TRBJ2-4
abundance: few
v_gene: TRBV12-3/TRBV12-4
d_gene: TRBD1
CDR3aa: CASRMGQGKNIQYF
CDR3nt: TGTGCCAGCAGGATGGGACAGGGGAAAAACATTCAGTACTTC

j_gene: TRBJ2-5
abundance: .
v_gene: TRBV6-2/TRBV6-3
d_gene: .
CDR3aa: CASSYSNRAWETQYF
CDR3nt: TGTGCCAGCAGTTACTCGAACCGGGCTTGGGAGACCCAGTACTTC

j_gene: TRBJ2-2
abundance: .
v_gene: TRBV7-9
d_gene: TRBD2
CDR3aa: CASSNSGRAGELFF
CDR3nt: TGTGCCAGCAGCAATAGCGGGAGAGCCGGGGAGCTGTTTTTT

j_gene: TRBJ2-1
abundance: .
v_gene: TRBV5-1
d_gene: TRBD1
CDR3aa: CASSRTTPGQGGYEQFF
CDR3nt: TGCGCCAGCAGTCGAACTACACCGGGACAGGGGGGATATGAGCAGTTCTTC

j_gene: TRBJ2-2
abundance: .
v_gene: TRBV7-9
d_gene: TRBD1
CDR3aa: CASSLGTGSNTGELFF
CDR3nt: TGTGCCAGCAGCTTAGGGACAGGGTCGAACACCGGGGAGCTGTTTTTT

j_gene: TRBJ1-2
abundance: .
v_gene: TRBV2
d_gene: TRBD1
CDR3aa: CASSRGPLYGYTF
CDR3nt: TGTGCCAGCAGTAGGGGGCCTCTCTATGGCTACACCTTC

j_gene: TRBJ2-3
abundance: few
v_gene: TRBV10-3
d_gene: .
CDR3aa: CAISDLSSGRSTDTQYF
CDR3nt: TGTGCCATCAGTGATCTCTCCAGCGGGCGGAGCACAGATACGCAGTATTTT

j_gene: TRBJ1-4
abundance: few
v_gene: TRBV20-1
d_gene: .
CDR3aa: CPRGGGRREKLFF
CDR3nt: TGCCCACGAGGGGGGGGGCGCCGGGAAAAACTGTTTTTT

j_gene: TRBJ2-1
abundance: .
v_gene: TRBV5-1
d_gene: .
CDR3aa: CASSLDSENEQFF
CDR3nt: TGCGCCAGCAGCTTGGATTCTGAAAATGAGCAGTTCTTC

j_gene: TRBJ1-1
abundance: many
v_gene: TRBV5-1
d_gene: .
CDR3aa: CASSLDGQNTEAFF
CDR3nt: TGCGCCAGCAGCTTGGATGGGCAGAACACTGAAGCTTTCTTT